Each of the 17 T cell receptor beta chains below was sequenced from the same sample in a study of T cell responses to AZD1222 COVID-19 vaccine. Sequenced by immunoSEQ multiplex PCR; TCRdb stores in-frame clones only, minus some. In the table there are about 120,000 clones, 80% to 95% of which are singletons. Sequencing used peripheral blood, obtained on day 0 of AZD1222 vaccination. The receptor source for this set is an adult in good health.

The CDR3 spells CASSFSLWDYPTFGNEQFF. CDR3 DNA sequence: TGTGCCAGCAGTTTTTCCCTTTGGGACTACCCTACCTTTGGCAATGAGCAGTTCTTC. V and J are TRBV28 and TRBJ2-1; TRBD2 agrees at 7 bases. CDR1 is MDHEN and CDR2 is SYDVKM in the germline V gene. The CDR3 sequence is 19 residues long. The V gene end was trimmed by 3 bases and the J gene end by 6 bases; junction bases not matched to a gene: 20.

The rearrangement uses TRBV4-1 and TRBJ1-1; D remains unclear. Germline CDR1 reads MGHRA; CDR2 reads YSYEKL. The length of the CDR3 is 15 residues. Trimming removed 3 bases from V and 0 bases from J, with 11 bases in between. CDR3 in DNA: TGCGCCAGCAGCCACCCCGGCCAAATGAACACTGAAGCTTTCTTT. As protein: CASSHPGQMNTEAFF.

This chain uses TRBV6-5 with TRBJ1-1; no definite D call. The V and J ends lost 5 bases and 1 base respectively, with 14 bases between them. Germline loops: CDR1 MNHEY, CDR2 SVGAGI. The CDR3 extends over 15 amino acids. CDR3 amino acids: CASSHPRRGNTEAFF. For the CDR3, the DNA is TGTGCCAGCAGTCACCCCAGGCGGGGGAACACTGAAGCTTTCTTT.

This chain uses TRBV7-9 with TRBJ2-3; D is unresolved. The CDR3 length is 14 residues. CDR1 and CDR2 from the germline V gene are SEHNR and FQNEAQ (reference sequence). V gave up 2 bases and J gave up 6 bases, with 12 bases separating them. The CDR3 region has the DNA TGTGCCAGCAGCTTAAAAGCCCCTCGGGATACGCAGTATTTT. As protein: CASSLKAPRDTQYF.

The CDR3: CASSSTRGGELFF. Here the CDR3 DNA reads TGTGCCAGCAGTTCGACTAGAGGCGGGGAGCTGTTTTTT. The chain uses TRBV27 and TRBJ2-2, with D perhaps matching TRBD2 (6 bases). Trimming shortened V by 4 bases and J by 7 bases, and 10 bases separated the two germline ends. The CDR3 has 13 residues. The germline gives CDR1 MNHEY, CDR2 SMNVEV (reference sequence).

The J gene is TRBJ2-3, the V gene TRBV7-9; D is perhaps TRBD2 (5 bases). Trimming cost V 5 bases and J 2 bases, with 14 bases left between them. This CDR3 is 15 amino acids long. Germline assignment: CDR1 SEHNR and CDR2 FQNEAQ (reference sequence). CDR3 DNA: TGTGCCAGCAGCCCCTTCGATAGCGTCACAGATACGCAGTATTTT. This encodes CASSPFDSVTDTQYF.

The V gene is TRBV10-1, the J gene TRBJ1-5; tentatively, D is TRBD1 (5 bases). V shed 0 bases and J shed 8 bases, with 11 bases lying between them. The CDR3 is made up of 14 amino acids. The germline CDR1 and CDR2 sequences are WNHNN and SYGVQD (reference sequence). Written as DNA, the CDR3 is TGCGCCAGCAGTGAGTCAGGGGAGTTGAAGCCCCAGCATTTT. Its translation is CASSESGELKPQHF.

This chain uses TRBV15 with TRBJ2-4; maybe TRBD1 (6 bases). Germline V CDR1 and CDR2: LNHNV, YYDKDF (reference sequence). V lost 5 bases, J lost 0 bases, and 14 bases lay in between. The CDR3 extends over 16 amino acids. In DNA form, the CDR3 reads TGTGCCACCAGCGGCCGCCTAGGGGGAGCCAAAAACATTCAGTACTTC. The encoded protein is CATSGRLGGAKNIQYF.

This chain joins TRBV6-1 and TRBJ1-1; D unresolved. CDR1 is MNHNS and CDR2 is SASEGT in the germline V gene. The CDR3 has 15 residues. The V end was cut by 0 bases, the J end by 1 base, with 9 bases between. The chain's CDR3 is CASSEASAGNTEAFF. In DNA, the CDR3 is TGTGCCAGCAGTGAAGCGTCAGCTGGGAACACTGAAGCTTTCTTT.

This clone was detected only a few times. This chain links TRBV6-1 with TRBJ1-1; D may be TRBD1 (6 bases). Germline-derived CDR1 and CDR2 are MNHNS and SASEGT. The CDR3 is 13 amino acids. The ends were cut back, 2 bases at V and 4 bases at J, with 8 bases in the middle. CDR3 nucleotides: TGTGCCAGCAGTGAACAGGGGTTCACTGAAGCTTTCTTT. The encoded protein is CASSEQGFTEAFF.

Here the CDR3 DNA reads TGTGCCAGCAGCGCCGGGACCGCCGGAGAGACCCAGTACTTC. It translates to CASSAGTAGETQYF. The chain uses TRBV7-2 and TRBJ2-5, with D perhaps being TRBD1 or TRBD2 (5 bases each). The CDR3 contains 14 residues. The V gene lost 5 bases and the J gene lost 4 bases, with 14 bases spanning the gap. Germline assignment: CDR1 SGHTA and CDR2 FQGNSA.

CDR3 amino acids: CASSSHRAFENTEAFF. As DNA, the CDR3 is TGTGCCAGCAGTTCCCACAGGGCATTTGAGAACACTGAAGCTTTCTTT. This chain joins TRBV28 and TRBJ1-1; tentative D call: TRBD1 (6 bases). V lost 4 bases and J 1 base, leaving 16 bases between the germline ends. There are 16 residues in the CDR3. CDR1 is MDHEN and CDR2 is SYDVKM in the germline V gene.

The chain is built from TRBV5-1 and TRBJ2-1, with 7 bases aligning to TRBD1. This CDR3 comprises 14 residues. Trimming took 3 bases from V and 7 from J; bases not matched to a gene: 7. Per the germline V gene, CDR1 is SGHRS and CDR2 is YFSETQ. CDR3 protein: CASSWIQGVNEQFF. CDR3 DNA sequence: TGCGCCAGCAGCTGGATTCAGGGGGTTAATGAGCAGTTCTTC. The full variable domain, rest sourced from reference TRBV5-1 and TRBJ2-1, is KAGVTQTPRYLIKTRGQQVTLSCSPISGHRSVSWYQQTPGQGLQFLFEYFSETQRNKGNFPGRFSGRQFSNSRSEMNVSTLELGDSALYLCASSWIQGVNEQFFGPGTRLTVL.

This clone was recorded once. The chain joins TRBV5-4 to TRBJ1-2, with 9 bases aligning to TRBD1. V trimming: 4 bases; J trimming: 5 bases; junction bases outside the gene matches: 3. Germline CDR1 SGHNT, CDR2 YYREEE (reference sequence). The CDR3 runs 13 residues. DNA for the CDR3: TGTGCCAGCAGCCCCGGGACAGGGTATGGCTACACCTTC. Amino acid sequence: CASSPGTGYGYTF.

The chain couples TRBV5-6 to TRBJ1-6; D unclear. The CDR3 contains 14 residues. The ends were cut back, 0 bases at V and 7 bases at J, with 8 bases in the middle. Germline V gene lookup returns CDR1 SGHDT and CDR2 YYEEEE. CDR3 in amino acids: CASSLEHLNSPLHF. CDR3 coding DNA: TGTGCCAGCAGCTTGGAACACCTAAATTCACCCCTCCACTTT. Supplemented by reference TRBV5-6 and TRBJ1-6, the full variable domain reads DAGVTQSPTHLIKTRGQQVTLRCSPKSGHDTVSWYQQALGQGPQFIFQYYEEEERQRGNFPDRFSGHQFPNYSSELNVNALLLGDSALYLCASSLEHLNSPLHFGNGTRLTVT.

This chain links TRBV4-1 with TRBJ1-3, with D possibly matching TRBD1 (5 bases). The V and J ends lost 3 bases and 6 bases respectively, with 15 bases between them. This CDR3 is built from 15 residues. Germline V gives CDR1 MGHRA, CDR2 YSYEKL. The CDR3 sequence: CASSQGEGLENTIYF. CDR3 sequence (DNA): TGCGCCAGCAGCCAGGGGGAAGGTTTAGAAAACACCATATATTTT.

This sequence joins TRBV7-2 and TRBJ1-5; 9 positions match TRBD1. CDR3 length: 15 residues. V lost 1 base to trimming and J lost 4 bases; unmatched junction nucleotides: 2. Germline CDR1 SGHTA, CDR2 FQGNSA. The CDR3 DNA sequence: TGTGCCAGCAGCTTAGTAGGACAGGGGAATCAGCCCCAGCATTTT. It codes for CASSLVGQGNQPQHF.